The T cell receptor (beta chain) under discussion was sequenced for a study of a mutant IDH1 vaccine in newly diagnosed glioma. V lost 6 bases to trimming and J lost 2 bases, with 10 bases between them. Looked up from germline, CDR1 is MNHEY and CDR2 is SMNVEV (reference sequence). CDR3 length equals 13 residues. Concerning this clone: Its antigen is undetermined.

This table comes from immunoSEQ multiplex PCR, and its TCRdb copy is limited to in-frame clones, with some not included. Here the sample spans tens of thousands of clones, around four fifths being singletons. Sample time point: week 47, end of study. Mutant IDH1 20-mer peptide, at 300 ug, made up each vaccine dose, with topical imiquimod. Material: PBMCs, obtained from a glioma patient whose treatment included an IDH1 peptide vaccine. The chain has TRBV27 and TRBJ2-5; D gene unclear. The sequence was obtained from a man aged 30 to 45 with glioma. The CDR3 DNA reads TGTGCCAGCAGCTACCAAGGGCAAGAGACCCAGTACTTC. Protein: CASSYQGQETQYF.